This T cell receptor (beta chain) was retrieved from a study of cytomegalovirus exposure and HLA in healthy donors. About this clone: Its target is not known.

Study results and limitations: What a later analysis showed was that several of the most significant clusters appeared linked to common viral pathogens. Roughly even sequencing depth across donors was the assumption behind the presence/absence analyses.

The CDR3 is made up of 15 amino acids. CDR1 and CDR2 from the germline V gene are LNHDA and SQIVND (reference sequence). The V segment lost 4 bases and the J segment 6 bases; nucleotides outside the gene matches: 7. Every donor was a healthy person donating bone marrow. In the PCR, 60 Vbeta and 13 Jbeta primers were used. Repertoires were generated with immunoSEQ multiplex PCR, while TCRdb's copy carries only in-frame clones and drops some. The table records about 140,000 clones, approximately 79% of them present only once. The chain recombines TRBV19 with TRBJ2-1; 9 bases fit TRBD2. Sequences were obtained from PBMCs. The TCR originated in a female donor in good health and CMV-seronegative. The CDR3 loop reads CASSTGTSRSNEQFF. The CDR3 DNA reads TGTGCCAGTAGTACCGGGACTAGCCGTTCCAATGAGCAGTTCTTC.